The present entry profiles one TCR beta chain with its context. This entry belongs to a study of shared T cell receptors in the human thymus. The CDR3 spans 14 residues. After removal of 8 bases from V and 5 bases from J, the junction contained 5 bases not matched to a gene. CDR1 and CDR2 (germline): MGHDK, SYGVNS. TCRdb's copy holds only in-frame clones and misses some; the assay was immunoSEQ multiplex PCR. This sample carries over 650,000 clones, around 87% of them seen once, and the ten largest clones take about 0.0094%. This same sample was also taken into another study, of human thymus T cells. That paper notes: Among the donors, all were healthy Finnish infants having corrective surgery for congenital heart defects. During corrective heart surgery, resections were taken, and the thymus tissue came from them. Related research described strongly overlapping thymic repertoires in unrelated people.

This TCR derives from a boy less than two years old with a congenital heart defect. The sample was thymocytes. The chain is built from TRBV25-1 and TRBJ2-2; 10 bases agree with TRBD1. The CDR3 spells CASLGTGETGELFF. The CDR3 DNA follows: TGTGCCAGCCTGGGGACAGGGGAAACCGGGGAGCTGTTTTTT.